These 2 T cell receptor beta chains share one sample of origin, sequenced in a study of blood T cells in healthy people across ages. With a J-beta primer mix and a sample-barcoded 5' primer, a second PCR ran 7 to 11 cycles. TCRdb fed the 5' RACE reads into MiXCR, producing one record per CDR3 protein. In the table there are 1.5 million to 2 million distinct CDR3 sequences, approximately 50% of which are singletons. Sequenced sample: blood. Receptors originate from a woman aged 40 to 50 in good health.

A few counts support this clonotype. The genes are TRBV5-1 and TRBJ2-3; unclear D gene. This CDR3 contains 15 residues. The germline CDR1 and CDR2 sequences are SGHRS and YFSETQ. V dropped 0 bases and J dropped 1 base, with 9 bases sitting between them. The CDR3 region is CASSLDPGGTDTQYF. CDR3 DNA sequence: TGCGCCAGCAGCTTGGATCCAGGAGGCACAGATACGCAGTATTTT.

This clonotype was observed at least ten times. The chain links TRBV7-9 to TRBJ2-7; 7 bases map to TRBD1. Germline-derived CDR1 and CDR2 are SEHNR and FQNEAQ (reference sequence). The CDR3 covers 12 residues. With 5 bases clipped from V and 5 bases from J, the junction kept 3 bases outside the gene matches. CDR3 protein: CASSRQGNEQYF. The CDR3 bases are TGTGCCAGCAGCCGACAGGGAAACGAGCAGTACTTC.